Presented here are 3 T cell receptor beta chains from one specimen sequenced in a study of tumor-infiltrating lymphocytes in primary liver carcinoma. Without any cell sorting, roughly 20-30 mg of bulk tissue yielded co-extracted RNA and DNA. Synthesis of TCR beta cDNA was carried out from 450 to 650 ng total RNA with a constant-region primer. Each TCR beta library was derived from three nested multiplex PCR rounds that employed slightly modified ARM-PCR. A C-beta reverse primer was combined with TRBV1-TRBV30 forward primers in the first two PCR rounds, and each round had approximately 10 cycles. TCRdb redid the calling of the multiplex PCR reads with MiXCR, one entry per CDR3 protein. The sample yields about 110,000 distinct CDR3 sequences, roughly 80% seen once. Source material: liver tumor tissue from sampling region 3. Subset specified: tumor region T3, left-lateral pole. All receptors derive from a man between 35 and 55 years old with primary liver carcinoma and hepatitis B virus infection.

Points on this clonotype: Its ends do not fully match the called genes, so a read error is possible. The rearrangement links TRBV11-2 to TRBJ2-4; D gene uncertain. CDR3 length: 15 amino acids. The germline V gene encodes CDR1 SGHAT and CDR2 FQNNGV. DNA for the CDR3: TGTCCCAGGACCACTTCGGCGGTAGTCAAAAACATTCAGTACTTC. Protein: CPRTTSAVVKNIQYF.

This clonotype was detected only once. The V and J genes are TRBV14 and TRBJ1-1; the D gene is possibly TRBD1 (6 bases). The germline gives CDR1 SGHDN, CDR2 FVKESK. Trimming removed 4 bases from V and 11 bases from J, with 20 bases in between. The CDR3 is 14 residues long. CDR3 sequence: CASSPSDRLDVAFF. The CDR3 nucleotides are TGTGCCAGCAGCCCTTCAGACAGGTTGGATGTGGCTTTCTTT.

Note on this clonotype: The germline gene is not matched at one end of the junction; a read error may be the cause. CDR3 DNA sequence: TGTGCCACCAGTGATCCCGGGACAAGGTTAACGAATGAGCATTTCTTC. It yields the protein CATSDPGTRLTNEHFF. The chain joins TRBV24-1 to TRBJ2-1, with TRBD1 as a possible D gene (6 bases). Germline V gene data show CDR1 as KGHDR and CDR2 as SFDVKD. This CDR3 has 16 residues.